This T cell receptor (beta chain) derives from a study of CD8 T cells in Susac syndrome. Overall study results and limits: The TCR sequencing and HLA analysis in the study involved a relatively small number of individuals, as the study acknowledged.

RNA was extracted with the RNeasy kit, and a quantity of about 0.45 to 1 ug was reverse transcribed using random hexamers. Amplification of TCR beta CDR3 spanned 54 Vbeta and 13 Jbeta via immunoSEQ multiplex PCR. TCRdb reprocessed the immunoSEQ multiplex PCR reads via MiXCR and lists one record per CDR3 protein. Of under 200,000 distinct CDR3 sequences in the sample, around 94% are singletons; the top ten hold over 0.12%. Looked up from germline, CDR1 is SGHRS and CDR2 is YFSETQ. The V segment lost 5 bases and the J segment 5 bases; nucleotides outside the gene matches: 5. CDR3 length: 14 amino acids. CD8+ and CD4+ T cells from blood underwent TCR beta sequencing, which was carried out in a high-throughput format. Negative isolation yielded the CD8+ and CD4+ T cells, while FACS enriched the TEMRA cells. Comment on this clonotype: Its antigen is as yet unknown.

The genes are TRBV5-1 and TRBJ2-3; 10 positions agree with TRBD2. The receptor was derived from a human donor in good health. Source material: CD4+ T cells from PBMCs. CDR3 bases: TGCGCCAGCAGAACCGGACTAGCGGAAGATACGCAGTATTTT. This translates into CASRTGLAEDTQYF.